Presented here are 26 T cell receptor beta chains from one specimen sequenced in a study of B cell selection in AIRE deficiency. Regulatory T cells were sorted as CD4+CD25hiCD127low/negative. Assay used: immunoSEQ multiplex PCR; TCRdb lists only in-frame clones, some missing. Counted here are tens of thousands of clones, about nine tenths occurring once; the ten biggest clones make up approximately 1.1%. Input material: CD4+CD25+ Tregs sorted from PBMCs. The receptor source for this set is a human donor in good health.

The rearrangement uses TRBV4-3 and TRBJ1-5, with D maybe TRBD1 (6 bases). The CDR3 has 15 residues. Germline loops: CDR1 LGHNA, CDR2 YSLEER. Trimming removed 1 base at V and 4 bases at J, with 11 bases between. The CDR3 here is CASSQAGGPNQPQHF. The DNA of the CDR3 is TGCGCCAGCAGCCAAGCCGGGGGCCCAAATCAGCCCCAGCATTTT.

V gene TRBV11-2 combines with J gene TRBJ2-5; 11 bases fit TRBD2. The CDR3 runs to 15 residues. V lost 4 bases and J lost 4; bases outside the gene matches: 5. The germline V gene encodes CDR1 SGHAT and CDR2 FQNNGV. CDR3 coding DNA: TGTGCCAGCAGCTCCATAGGACTAGCGGGAGAGACCCAGTACTTC. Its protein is CASSSIGLAGETQYF.

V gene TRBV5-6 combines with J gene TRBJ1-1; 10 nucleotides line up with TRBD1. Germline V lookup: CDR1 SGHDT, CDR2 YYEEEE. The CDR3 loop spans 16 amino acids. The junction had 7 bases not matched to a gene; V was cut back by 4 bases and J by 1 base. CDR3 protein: CASSPDRGARNTEAFF. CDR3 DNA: TGTGCCAGCAGCCCGGACAGGGGGGCCCGGAACACTGAAGCTTTCTTT.

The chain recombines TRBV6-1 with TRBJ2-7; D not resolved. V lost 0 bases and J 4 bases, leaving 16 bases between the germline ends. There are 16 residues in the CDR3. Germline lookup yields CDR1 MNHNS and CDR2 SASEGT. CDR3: CASSEALKRVRYEQYF. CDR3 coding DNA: TGTGCCAGCAGTGAAGCACTAAAAAGGGTGAGGTACGAGCAGTACTTC.

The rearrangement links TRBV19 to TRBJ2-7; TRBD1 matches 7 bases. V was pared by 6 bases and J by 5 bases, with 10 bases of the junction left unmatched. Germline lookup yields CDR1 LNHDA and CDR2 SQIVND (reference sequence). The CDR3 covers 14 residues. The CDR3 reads CASSRQGFSDEQYF. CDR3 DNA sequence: TGTGCCAGTAGCCGACAGGGTTTTAGCGACGAGCAGTACTTC.

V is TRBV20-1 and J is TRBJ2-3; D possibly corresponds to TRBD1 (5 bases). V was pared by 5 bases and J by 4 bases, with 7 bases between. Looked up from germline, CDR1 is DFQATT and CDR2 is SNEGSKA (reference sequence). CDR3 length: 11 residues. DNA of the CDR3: TGCAGTGCTTCCAGGGCAGATACGCAGTATTTT. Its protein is CSASRADTQYF.

In DNA form, the CDR3 reads TGTGCCAGCAGCCCGGGACAGGGACTTTACAATGAGCAGTTCTTC. Its protein product is CASSPGQGLYNEQFF. The chain carries TRBV7-8 and TRBJ2-1; 9 bases align to TRBD1. The CDR3 totals 15 residues. CDR1 SGHVS and CDR2 FQNEAQ come from the germline V gene. Germline trimming cut 5 bases from V and 4 bases from J; bases unmatched to any gene: 6. The full variable domain, completed using reference TRBV7-8 and TRBJ2-1, is GAGVSQSPRYKVAKRGQDVALRCDPISGHVSLFWYQQALGQGPEFLTYFQNEAQLDKSGLPSDRFFAERPEGSVSTLKIQRTQQEDSAVYLCASSPGQGLYNEQFFGPGTRLTVL.

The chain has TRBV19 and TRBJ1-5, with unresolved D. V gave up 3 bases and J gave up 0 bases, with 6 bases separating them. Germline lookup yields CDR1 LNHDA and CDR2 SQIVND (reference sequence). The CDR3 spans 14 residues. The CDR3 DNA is TGTGCCAGTAGTATGACGGGTAGCAATCAGCCCCAGCATTTT. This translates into CASSMTGSNQPQHF.

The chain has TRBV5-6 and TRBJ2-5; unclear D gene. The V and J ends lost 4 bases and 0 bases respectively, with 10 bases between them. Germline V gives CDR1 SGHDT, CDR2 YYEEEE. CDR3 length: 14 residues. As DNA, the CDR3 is TGTGCCAGCAGCCGATTAGGACACCAAGAGACCCAGTACTTC. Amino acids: CASSRLGHQETQYF.

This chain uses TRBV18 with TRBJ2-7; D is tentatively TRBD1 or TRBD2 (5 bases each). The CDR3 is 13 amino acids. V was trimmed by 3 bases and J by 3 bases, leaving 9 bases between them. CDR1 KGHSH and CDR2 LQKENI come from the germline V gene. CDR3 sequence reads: CASSPGTDYEQYF. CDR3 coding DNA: TGTGCCAGCTCACCCGGGACGGACTACGAGCAGTACTTC.

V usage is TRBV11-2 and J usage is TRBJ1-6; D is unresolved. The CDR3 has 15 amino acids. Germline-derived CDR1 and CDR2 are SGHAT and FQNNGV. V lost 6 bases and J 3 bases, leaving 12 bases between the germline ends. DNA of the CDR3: TGTGCCAGCAGGCGGTCCGCAAACTATAATTCACCCCTCCACTTT. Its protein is CASRRSANYNSPLHF.

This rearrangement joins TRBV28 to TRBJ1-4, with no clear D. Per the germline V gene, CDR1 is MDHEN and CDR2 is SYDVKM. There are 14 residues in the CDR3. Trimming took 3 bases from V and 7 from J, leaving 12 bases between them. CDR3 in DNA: TGTGCCAGCAGTTTCTCCGTTTTGGGTGAAAAACTGTTTTTT. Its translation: CASSFSVLGEKLFF.

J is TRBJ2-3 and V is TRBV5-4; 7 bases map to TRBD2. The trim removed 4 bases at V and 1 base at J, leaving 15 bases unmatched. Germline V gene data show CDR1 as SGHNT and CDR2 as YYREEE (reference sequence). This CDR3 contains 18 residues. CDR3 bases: TGTGCCAGCAGCCCGAAAAATAGAGCGGGGTATGGCACAGATACGCAGTATTTT. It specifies CASSPKNRAGYGTDTQYF.

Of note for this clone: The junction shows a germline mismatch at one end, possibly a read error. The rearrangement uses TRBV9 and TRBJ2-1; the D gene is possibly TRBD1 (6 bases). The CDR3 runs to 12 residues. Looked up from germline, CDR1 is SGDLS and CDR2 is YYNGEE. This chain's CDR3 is CASAGVYNEQFF. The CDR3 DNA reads TGTGCCAGCGCAGGGGTATACAATGAACAGTTCTTC.

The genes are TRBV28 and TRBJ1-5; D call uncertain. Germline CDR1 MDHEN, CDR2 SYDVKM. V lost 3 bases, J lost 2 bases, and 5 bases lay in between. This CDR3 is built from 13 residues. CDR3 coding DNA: TGTGCCAGCAGTTTCGACGGCAATCAGCCCCAGCATTTT. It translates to CASSFDGNQPQHF.

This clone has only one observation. The CDR3 sequence: CASSDLLGQGASYEKLFF. The CDR3 coding sequence is TGTGCCAGCAGTGATCTATTGGGACAGGGGGCCTCCTATGAAAAACTGTTTTTT. The chain links TRBV2 to TRBJ1-4; 12 positions agree with TRBD1. This CDR3 contains 18 residues. Germline CDR1 reads SNHLY; CDR2 reads FYNNEI. J lost 6 bases, V lost 3 bases, and 11 bases had no gene match.

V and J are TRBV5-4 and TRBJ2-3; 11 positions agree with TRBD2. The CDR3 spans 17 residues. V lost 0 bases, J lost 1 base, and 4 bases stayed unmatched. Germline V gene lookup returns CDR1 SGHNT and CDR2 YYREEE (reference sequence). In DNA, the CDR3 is TGTGCCAGCAGCTTGGCCATGACTAGCGGGGGCACAGATACGCAGTATTTT. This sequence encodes CASSLAMTSGGTDTQYF.

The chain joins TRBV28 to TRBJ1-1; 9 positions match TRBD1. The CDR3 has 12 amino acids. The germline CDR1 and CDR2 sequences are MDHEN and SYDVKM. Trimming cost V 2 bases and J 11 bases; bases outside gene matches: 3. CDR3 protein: CASSLQTGGAFF. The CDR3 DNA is TGTGCCAGCAGTTTACAGACAGGGGGGGCTTTCTTT.

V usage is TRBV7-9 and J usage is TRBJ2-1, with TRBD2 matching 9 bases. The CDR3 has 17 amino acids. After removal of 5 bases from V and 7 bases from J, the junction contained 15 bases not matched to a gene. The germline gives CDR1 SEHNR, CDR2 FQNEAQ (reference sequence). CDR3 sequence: CASSISRGSGGMNEQFF. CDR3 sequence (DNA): TGTGCCAGCAGCATCTCGAGGGGTAGCGGGGGTATGAATGAGCAGTTCTTC.

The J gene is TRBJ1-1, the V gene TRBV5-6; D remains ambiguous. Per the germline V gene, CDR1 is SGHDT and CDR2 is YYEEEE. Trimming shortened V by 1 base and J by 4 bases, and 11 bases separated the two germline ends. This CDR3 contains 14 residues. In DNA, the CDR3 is TGTGCCAGCAGCTTGAGCTTAGGGTCCACTGAAGCTTTCTTT. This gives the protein CASSLSLGSTEAFF.

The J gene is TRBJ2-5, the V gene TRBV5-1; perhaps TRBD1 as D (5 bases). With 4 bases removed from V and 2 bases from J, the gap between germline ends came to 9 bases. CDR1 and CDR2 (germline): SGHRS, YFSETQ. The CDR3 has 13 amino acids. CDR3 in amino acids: CASSPRQQETQYF. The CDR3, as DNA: TGCGCCAGCAGCCCGAGACAGCAAGAGACCCAGTACTTC.

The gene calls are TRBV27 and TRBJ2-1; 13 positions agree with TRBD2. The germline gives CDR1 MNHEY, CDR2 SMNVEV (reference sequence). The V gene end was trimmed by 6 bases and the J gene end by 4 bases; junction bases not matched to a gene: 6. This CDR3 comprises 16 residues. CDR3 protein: CASRHLGLAGYNEQFF. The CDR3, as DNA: TGTGCCAGCAGGCACCTGGGACTAGCGGGGTACAATGAGCAGTTCTTC.

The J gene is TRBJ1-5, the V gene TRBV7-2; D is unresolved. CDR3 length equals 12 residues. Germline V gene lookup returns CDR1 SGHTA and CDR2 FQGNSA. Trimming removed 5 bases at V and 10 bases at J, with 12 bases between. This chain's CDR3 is CASSPPGSPQHF. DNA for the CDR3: TGTGCCAGCAGCCCCCCTGGGTCCCCCCAGCATTTT.

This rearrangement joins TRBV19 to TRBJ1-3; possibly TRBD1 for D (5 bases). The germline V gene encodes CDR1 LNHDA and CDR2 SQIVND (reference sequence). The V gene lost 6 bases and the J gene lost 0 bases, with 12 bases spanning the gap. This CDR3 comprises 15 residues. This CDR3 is CASSRAGPSGNTIYF. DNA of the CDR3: TGTGCCAGTAGCCGAGCGGGGCCCTCTGGAAACACCATATATTTT.

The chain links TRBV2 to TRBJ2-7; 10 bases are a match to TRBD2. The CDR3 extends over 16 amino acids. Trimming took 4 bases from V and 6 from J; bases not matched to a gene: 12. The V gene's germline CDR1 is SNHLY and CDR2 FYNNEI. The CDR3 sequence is CASSAPSLAGAREQYF. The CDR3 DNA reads TGTGCCAGCAGTGCTCCCTCCCTAGCGGGGGCCCGCGAGCAGTACTTC.

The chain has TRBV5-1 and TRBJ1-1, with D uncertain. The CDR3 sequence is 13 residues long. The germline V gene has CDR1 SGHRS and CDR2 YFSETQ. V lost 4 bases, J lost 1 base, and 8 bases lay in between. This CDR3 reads CASSTTWNTEAFF. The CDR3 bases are TGCGCCAGCAGCACCACGTGGAACACTGAAGCTTTCTTT.